The 29 T cell receptor beta chains below were found in one sample sequenced in a study of tumor-infiltrating lymphocytes in primary liver carcinoma. DNA and RNA were both co-extracted from 20-30 mg of bulk tissue that had not been sorted. Production of TCR beta cDNA used 400 to 600 ng total RNA together with a constant-region primer. Slightly modified ARM-PCR served as the procedure for the TCR beta libraries. These libraries came from three rounds of nested multiplex PCR. Forward primers for TRBV1-TRBV30 and a C-beta reverse primer served the first two PCR rounds, at about 11 cycles each. MiXCR, run by TCRdb on the multiplex PCR reads, gives a single entry per CDR3 protein. The data hold about 130,000 distinct CDR3 sequences, with approximately 64% observed a single time. What was sequenced was liver tumor tissue from sampling region 3. Subset specified: tumor region T3, left-lateral pole. These receptors originate from a woman aged 55-75 years with primary liver carcinoma and hepatitis B virus infection.

This clonotype has a handful of counts. A read error may be the cause here, since a much bigger clone is one base away. The rearrangement links TRBV29-1 to TRBJ2-7; perhaps TRBD1 as D (6 bases). The CDR3 loop spans 13 amino acids. Germline CDR1 SQVTM, CDR2 ANQGSEA. The CDR3 DNA is TGCGGCGCCACCACAGGGTACTCCTACGAGCAGTACTTC. This codes for CGATTGYSYEQYF.

As regards this clonotype: Just one base apart from a much larger clone, this may be a read error. The V gene is TRBV12-3 or TRBV12-4, the J gene TRBJ2-7; D is ambiguous. The V end was cut by 6 bases, the J end by 9 bases, with 15 bases between. This CDR3 comprises 12 residues. CDR3 coding DNA: TGTGCCAGCAGCCCCTCGGAGCTTGGGCAGTACTTC. It codes for CASSPSELGQYF.

The CDR3 coding sequence is TGTGCCAGTAGTATGGGAGGTTTCAATCAGCCCCAGCATTTT. This codes for CASSMGGFNQPQHF. This sequence joins TRBV19 and TRBJ1-5; D call uncertain. This CDR3 contains 14 residues. Germline lookup yields CDR1 LNHDA and CDR2 SQIVND (reference sequence). Trimming removed 3 bases from V and 3 bases from J, with 9 bases in between.

The chain recombines TRBV5-1 with TRBJ1-1; no reliable D call. Trimming removed 4 bases at V and 1 base at J, with 11 bases between. Germline V gene data show CDR1 as SGHRS and CDR2 as YFSETQ. The CDR3 extends over 14 amino acids. The CDR3 nucleotides read TGCGCCAGCAGCGTTGACGACCGGAACACTGAAGCTTTCTTT. Its translation: CASSVDDRNTEAFF.

Concerning this clonotype: This could be a read error, since a much larger clone is one nucleotide away. The gene calls are TRBV12-3 or TRBV12-4 and TRBJ2-1; D might be TRBD2 (6 bases). V was clipped by 1 base and J by 12 bases, with 19 bases between them. This CDR3 region has 15 residues. The CDR3 region is CASSLEANLGEVQFF. As DNA, the CDR3 is TGTGCCAGCAGTTTAGAGGCGAACCTCGGGGAGGTGCAGTTCTTC.

This chain joins TRBV11-2 and TRBJ2-7, with unresolved D. Germline V lookup: CDR1 SGHAT, CDR2 FQNNGV. Deletions cut 5 bases from V and 2 bases from J, with 13 bases between. The CDR3 is 14 residues long. The CDR3 DNA follows: TGTGCCAGCAGCCCCACACGACAAGCCTACGAGCAGTACTTC. Translating it yields CASSPTRQAYEQYF. Full variable domain (remainder filled in from reference TRBV11-2 and TRBJ2-7): EAGVAQSPRYKIIEKRQSVAFWCNPISGHATLYWYQQILGQGPKLLIQFQNNGVVDDSQLPKDRFSAERLKGVDSTLKIQPAKLEDSAVYLCASSPTRQAYEQYFGPGTRLTVT.

Concerning this clonotype: An end of the junction does not agree with germline; a read error may underlie this. The chain carries TRBV30 and TRBJ1-5; TRBD1 agrees at 7 bases. CDR3 length: 13 amino acids. Germline assignment: CDR1 GTSNPN and CDR2 SVGIG (reference sequence). The CDR3 region is CALKQGYNEPQHF. The CDR3 coding sequence is TGTGCCTTGAAACAGGGGTACAATGAGCCCCAGCATTTT.

About this clonotype itself: A much larger clone differs from this one at a single base, so this may be a read error. The rearrangement links TRBV6-1 to TRBJ1-5; tentative D call: TRBD1 (5 bases). The length of the CDR3 is 15 residues. Looked up from germline, CDR1 is MNHNS and CDR2 is SASEGT. The CDR3 coding sequence is TGTGCCAGCAGTGAATTGGGGGAGGGCAATCAGTCCCAGCATTTT. Its translation: CASSELGEGNQSQHF.

Worth noting for this clonotype: A read error may account for a junction end that differs from germline. The chain joins TRBV29-1 to TRBJ2-5; D not resolved. CDR3 length equals 12 residues. The germline V gene has CDR1 SQVTM and CDR2 ANQGSEA. CDR3 sequence reads: CRVEMESGAQYF. The CDR3, as DNA: TGCAGGGTTGAGATGGAATCTGGGGCCCAGTACTTC.

Concerning this clonotype itself: The CDR3 carries no conserved terminal phenylalanine or tryptophan, so it likely arises from a read error. The rearrangement uses TRBV11-2 and TRBJ2-2, with a weak D call TRBD1 (6 bases). The CDR3 loop spans 15 amino acids. Germline CDR1 and CDR2: SGHAT and FQNNGV. CDR3 protein: CANSLEPGAHGELFL. DNA for the CDR3: TGTGCCAACAGCTTAGAGCCAGGGGCGCACGGGGAGCTGTTTCTT.

This clonotype was seen repeatedly, ten times or more. The gene calls are TRBV12-3 or TRBV12-4 and TRBJ1-2; D is ambiguous. V was cut by 1 base and J by 4 bases, with 7 bases left in between. The CDR3 is made up of 13 amino acids. The CDR3 is CASSLGGTYGYTF. CDR3 nucleotides: TGTGCCAGCAGTTTAGGAGGTACCTATGGCTACACCTTC.

Of note for this clonotype: The CDR3 carries no conserved terminal phenylalanine or tryptophan, so it likely arises from a read error. The chain recombines TRBV11-3 with TRBJ2-3; the match to TRBD2 covers 8 bases. The germline gives CDR1 SGHNT, CDR2 YENEEA. The CDR3 spans 15 residues. This chain's CDR3 is CASSPREREPDTQYL. Here the CDR3 DNA reads TGTGCTAGCAGTCCCCGTGAGCGGGAGCCAGATACGCAGTATTTA.

This clonotype occurred many times. The rearrangement links TRBV6-1 to TRBJ2-7; TRBD2 might be the D (5 bases). Germline values: CDR1 MNHNS, CDR2 SASEGT. The V end was cut by 0 bases, the J end by 3 bases, with 12 bases between. CDR3 length: 15 residues. The CDR3 loop reads CASSEAEGSGYEQYF. CDR3 nucleotide sequence: TGTGCCAGCAGTGAAGCAGAGGGTTCGGGCTACGAGCAGTACTTC.

About this clonotype: Germline and junction disagree at one end, which may indicate a read error. The chain employs TRBV29-1 and TRBJ2-3, with D perhaps given as TRBD1 or TRBD2 (5 bases each). The CDR3 totals 15 residues. Looked up from germline, CDR1 is SQVTM and CDR2 is ANQGSEA. CDR3 amino acids: CSVEIRGRGTETQYF. CDR3 bases: TGCAGCGTTGAAATTAGGGGACGAGGCACAGAAACGCAGTATTTT.

As to this clonotype: A read error is likely, as this CDR3 ends without the conserved phenylalanine or tryptophan. The chain is built from TRBV11-2 and TRBJ1-3, with 9 nucleotides matching TRBD1. Germline-derived CDR1 and CDR2 are SGHAT and FQNNGV. The CDR3 contains 19 residues. V lost 4 bases to trimming and J lost 9 bases; unmatched junction nucleotides: 22. The CDR3 region has the DNA TGTGCCAGCAGCTCACGCCCGGACAGGGGAGCGTACTCTGGATGCACCATATATTCT. Residues: CASSSRPDRGAYSGCTIYS.

The rearrangement joins TRBV28 to TRBJ1-3; D not certain. Looked up from germline, CDR1 is MDHEN and CDR2 is SYDVKM. V gave up 5 bases and J gave up 0 bases, with 5 bases separating them. This CDR3 is built from 13 residues. The CDR3 region is CASSTHSGNTIYF. In DNA, the CDR3 is TGTGCCAGCAGTACGCACTCTGGAAACACCATATATTTT. Complete variable domain (other parts from reference TRBV28 and TRBJ1-3): DVKVTQSSRYLVKRTGEKVFLECVQDMDHENMFWYRQDPGLGLRLIYFSYDVKMKEKGDIPEGYSVSREKKERFSLILESASTNQTSMYLCASSTHSGNTIYFGEGSWLTVV.

This chain connects TRBV7-8 to TRBJ2-3; 10 bases line up with TRBD2. Germline assignment: CDR1 SGHVS and CDR2 FQNEAQ. The V gene end was trimmed by 5 bases and the J gene end by 15 bases; junction bases not matched to a gene: 26. This CDR3 has 18 amino acids. The CDR3 here is CASSPLAGGPYGRNTRYF. The CDR3 nucleotides read TGTGCCAGCAGCCCTTTAGCGGGAGGCCCATACGGCAGGAATACGCGATATTTT.

Worth noting for this clonotype: A read error may be the cause here, since a much bigger clone is one base away. The gene calls are TRBV5-4 and TRBJ1-2; 7 nucleotides match TRBD1. Germline CDR1 is SGHNT and CDR2 is YYREEE (reference sequence). The CDR3 is 14 residues long. The CDR3 reads CASSLPPTGSGCTF. DNA for the CDR3: TGTGCCAGCAGCTTGCCTCCGACAGGGTCCGGCTGCACCTTC. Full variable domain (outside the CDR3, taken from reference TRBV5-4 and TRBJ1-2): ETGVTQSPTHLIKTRGQQVTLRCSSQSGHNTVSWYQQALGQGPQFIFQYYREEENGRGNFPPRFSGLQFPNYSSELNVNALELDDSALYLCASSLPPTGSGCTFGSGTRLTVV.

The chain joins TRBV5-1 to TRBJ2-1; D call uncertain. V shed 0 bases and J shed 9 bases, with 13 bases lying between them. The germline V gene encodes CDR1 SGHRS and CDR2 YFSETQ. The CDR3 spans 14 residues. The CDR3 DNA reads TGCGCCAGCAGCTTGGTCGCCTACAACAGTGAGCAGTTCTTC. It translates to CASSLVAYNSEQFF.

As for this clonotype: Just one base apart from a much larger clone, this may be a read error. V is TRBV4-2 and J is TRBJ2-1, with 12 bases lining up with TRBD1. The CDR3 spans 18 residues. Looked up from germline, CDR1 is LGHNA and CDR2 is YNFKEQ. The CDR3 sequence: CASSQDWDRGLGGNGQFF. CDR3 bases: TGTGCCAGCAGCCAAGATTGGGACAGGGGGCTTGGTGGAAATGGGCAGTTCTTC.

To note about this clonotype: This may be a read error, as it is one base from a much larger clone. The chain is built from TRBV28 and TRBJ2-3; D tentatively reads TRBD1 or TRBD2 (5 bases each). The CDR3 is 15 amino acids. The germline V gene encodes CDR1 MDHEN and CDR2 SYDVKM. Trimming shortened V by 1 base and J by 6 bases, and 14 bases separated the two germline ends. The CDR3 sequence is CASSLLARESDTQYF. In DNA, the CDR3 is TGTGCCAGCAGTTTATTGGCCAGGGAGTCGGATACGCAGTATTTT.

This clonotype was counted a few times. The chain is built from TRBV5-1 and TRBJ2-7, with 11 bases lining up with TRBD2. CDR1 is SGHRS, CDR2 YFSETQ, per germline. This CDR3 comprises 17 residues. V trimming: 0 bases; J trimming: 2 bases; junction bases outside the gene matches: 7. CDR3 in amino acids: CASSLGLAGRSTYEQYF. In DNA, the CDR3 is TGCGCCAGCAGCTTGGGACTAGCGGGACGGTCTACCTACGAGCAGTACTTC.

About this clonotype itself: Since a much larger clone is just one base distant, this may be a read error. The chain has TRBV5-5 and TRBJ2-2, with a possible D match to TRBD2 (6 bases). Germline-derived CDR1 and CDR2 are SGHKS and YYEKEE (reference sequence). This CDR3 has 13 amino acids. CDR3 sequence reads: CASSLGLTGKLFF. The CDR3 DNA is TGTGCCAGCAGCCTGGGACTCACCGGGAAGCTGTTTTTT.

This chain links TRBV4-1 with TRBJ1-1; D gene ambiguous. V was shortened by 4 bases and J by 8 bases, with 14 bases between the two germline ends. Per germline, CDR1 MGHRA and CDR2 YSYEKL. The CDR3 is made up of 13 amino acids. CDR3: CASSRGPEPEAFF. The DNA of the CDR3 is TGCGCCAGCAGCCGCGGACCCGAACCCGAAGCTTTCTTT.

With respect to this clonotype: A read error may produce the germline difference seen at one junction end. The chain joins TRBV5-4 to TRBJ2-5; TRBD2 aligns across 9 bases. The germline V gene has CDR1 SGHNT and CDR2 YYREEE (reference sequence). This CDR3 is 17 amino acids long. CDR3 loop: CASSRFSSGNGQETQYF. The CDR3 DNA sequence: TGTGCCAGCAGCCGATTCTCTAGCGGGAATGGCCAAGAGACTCAGTACTTC.

On this clonotype itself: Sequence at one end of the junction differs from germline and may be a read error. The chain couples TRBV11-2 to TRBJ2-3, with 9 bases that match TRBD2. Germline V gives CDR1 SGHAT, CDR2 FQNNGV. CDR3 length: 15 amino acids. CDR3 region: CASSFLAGCTGTQYF. CDR3 bases: TGTGCCAGCAGCTTTCTAGCGGGGTGCACAGGTACGCAGTATTTT. Full variable domain (missing parts from reference TRBV11-2 and TRBJ2-3): EAGVAQSPRYKIIEKRQSVAFWCNPISGHATLYWYQQILGQGPKLLIQFQNNGVVDDSQLPKDRFSAERLKGVDSTLKIQPAKLEDSAVYLCASSFLAGCTGTQYFGPGTRLTVL.

Only a few counts were recorded for this clonotype. An end of the junction does not agree with germline; a read error may underlie this. The V and J genes are TRBV5-4 and TRBJ2-1; a possible D gene is TRBD2 (6 bases). The V gene's germline CDR1 is SGHNT and CDR2 YYREEE (reference sequence). The CDR3 contains 15 residues. The CDR3 nucleotides read TGTGCCAGCAGCTTTGGAGGGATGCGCGACAATGAGCGGTTCTTC. Residues: CASSFGGMRDNERFF.

Note on this clonotype: A much larger clone lies one base from this, so it may be a read error. V is TRBV30 and J is TRBJ2-5, with D hard to call. CDR3 length equals 10 residues. With 7 bases removed from V and 7 bases from J, the gap between germline ends came to 10 bases. Germline V gives CDR1 GTSNPN, CDR2 SVGIG (reference sequence). DNA of the CDR3: TGTGCCTTTAGAATGGGGACCCAGTACTTC. Encoded protein: CAFRMGTQYF. The full variable domain, in which reference TRBV30 and TRBJ2-5 provide the parts outside the CDR3, is SQTIHQWPATLVQPVGSPLSLECTVEGTSNPNLYWYRQAAGRGLQLLFYSVGIGQISSEVPQNLSASRPQDRQFILSSKKLLLSDSGFYLCAFRMGTQYFGPGTRLLVL.

The chain combines TRBV11-2 with TRBJ2-1, with 8 bases fitting TRBD2. Trimming took 4 bases from V and 4 from J; bases not matched to a gene: 3. CDR1 and CDR2 from the germline V gene are SGHAT and FQNNGV. The CDR3 runs to 14 residues. The CDR3 DNA follows: TGTGCCAGCAGCTGGACTAGCAATTACAATGAGCAGTTCTTC. Its translation is CASSWTSNYNEQFF.